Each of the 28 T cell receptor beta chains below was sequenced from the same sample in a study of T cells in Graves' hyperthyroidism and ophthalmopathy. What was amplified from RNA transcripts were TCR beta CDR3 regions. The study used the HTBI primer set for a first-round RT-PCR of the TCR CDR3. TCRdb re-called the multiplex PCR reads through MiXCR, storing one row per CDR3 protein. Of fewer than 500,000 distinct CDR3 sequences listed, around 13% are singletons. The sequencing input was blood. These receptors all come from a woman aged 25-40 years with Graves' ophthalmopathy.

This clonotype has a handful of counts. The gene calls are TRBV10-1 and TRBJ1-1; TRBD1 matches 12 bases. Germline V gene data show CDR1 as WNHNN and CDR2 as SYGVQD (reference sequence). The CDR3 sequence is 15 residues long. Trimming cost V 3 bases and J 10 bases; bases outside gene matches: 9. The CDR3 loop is CASSDGTGGVSGAFF. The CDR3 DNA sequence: TGCGCCAGCAGTGATGGGACAGGGGGCGTCTCGGGAGCTTTCTTT.

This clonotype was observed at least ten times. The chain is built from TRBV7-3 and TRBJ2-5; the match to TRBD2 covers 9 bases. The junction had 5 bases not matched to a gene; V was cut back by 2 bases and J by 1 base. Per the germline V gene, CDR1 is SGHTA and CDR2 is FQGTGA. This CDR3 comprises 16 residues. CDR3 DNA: TGTGCCAGCAGCTTAGGGGCGGGGGGGCTCCAAGAGACCCAGTACTTC. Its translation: CASSLGAGGLQETQYF.

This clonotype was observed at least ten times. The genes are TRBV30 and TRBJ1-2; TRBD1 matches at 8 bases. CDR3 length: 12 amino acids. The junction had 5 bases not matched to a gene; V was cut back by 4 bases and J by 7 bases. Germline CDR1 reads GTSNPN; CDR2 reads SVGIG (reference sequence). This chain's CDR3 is CAWIPGGGGYTF. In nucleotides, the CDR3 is TGTGCCTGGATTCCAGGGGGCGGTGGCTACACCTTC.

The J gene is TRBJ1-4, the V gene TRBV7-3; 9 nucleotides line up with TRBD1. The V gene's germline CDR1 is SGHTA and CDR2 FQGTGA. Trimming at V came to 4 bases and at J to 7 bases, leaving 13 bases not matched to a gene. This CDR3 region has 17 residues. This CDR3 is CASSSLLKGQGSEKLFF. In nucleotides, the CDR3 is TGTGCCAGCAGCTCACTACTAAAGGGACAGGGAAGTGAAAAACTGTTTTTT.

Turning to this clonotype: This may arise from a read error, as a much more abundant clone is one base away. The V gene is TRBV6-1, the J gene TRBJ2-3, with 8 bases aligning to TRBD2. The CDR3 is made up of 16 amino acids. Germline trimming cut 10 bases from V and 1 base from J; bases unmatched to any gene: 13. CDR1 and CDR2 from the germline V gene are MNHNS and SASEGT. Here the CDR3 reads CANKGSRGGGTDTQYF. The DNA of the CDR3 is TGTGCCAACAAAGGGTCTCGGGGGGGCGGCACAGATACGCAGTATTTT.

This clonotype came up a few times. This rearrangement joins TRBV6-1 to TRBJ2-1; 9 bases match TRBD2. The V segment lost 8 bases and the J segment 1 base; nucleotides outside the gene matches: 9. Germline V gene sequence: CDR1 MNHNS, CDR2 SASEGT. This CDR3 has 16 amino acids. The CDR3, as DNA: TGTGCCAGCCCCCCGTTAGCGGGGGAGTCCTACAATGAGCAGTTCTTC. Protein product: CASPPLAGESYNEQFF.

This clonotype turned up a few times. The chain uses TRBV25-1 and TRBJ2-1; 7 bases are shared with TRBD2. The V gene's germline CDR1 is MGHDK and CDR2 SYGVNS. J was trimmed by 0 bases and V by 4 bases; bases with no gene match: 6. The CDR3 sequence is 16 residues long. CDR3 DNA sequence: TGTGCCAGCAGTGGGCGCGGGGGAAGCTCCTACAATGAGCAGTTCTTC. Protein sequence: CASSGRGGSSYNEQFF.

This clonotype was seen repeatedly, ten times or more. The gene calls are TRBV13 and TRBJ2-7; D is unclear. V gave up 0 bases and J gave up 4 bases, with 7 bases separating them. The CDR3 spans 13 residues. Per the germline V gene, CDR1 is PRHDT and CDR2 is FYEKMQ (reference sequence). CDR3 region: CASSLGDPYEQYF. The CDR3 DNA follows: TGTGCCAGCAGCTTAGGCGACCCTTACGAGCAGTACTTC.

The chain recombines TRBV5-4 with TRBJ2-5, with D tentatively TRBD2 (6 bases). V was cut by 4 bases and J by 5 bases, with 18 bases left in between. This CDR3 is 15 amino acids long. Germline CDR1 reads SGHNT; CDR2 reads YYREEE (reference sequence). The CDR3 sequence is CASSHRTGEWETQYF. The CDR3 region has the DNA TGTGCCAGCAGCCATAGGACGGGGGAGTGGGAGACCCAGTACTTC.

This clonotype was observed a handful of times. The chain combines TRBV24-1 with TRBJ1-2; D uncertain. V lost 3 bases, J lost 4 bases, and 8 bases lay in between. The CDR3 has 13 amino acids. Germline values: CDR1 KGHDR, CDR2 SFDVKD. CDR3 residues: CATSDRLTYGYTF. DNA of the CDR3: TGTGCCACCAGTGATAGACTAACCTATGGCTACACCTTC.

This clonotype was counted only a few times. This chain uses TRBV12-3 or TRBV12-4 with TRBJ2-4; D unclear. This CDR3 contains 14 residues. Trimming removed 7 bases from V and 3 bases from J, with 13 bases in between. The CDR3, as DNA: TGTGCCAGCAAAAGTCCGTTGCTCAAAAACATTCAGTACTTC. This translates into CASKSPLLKNIQYF.

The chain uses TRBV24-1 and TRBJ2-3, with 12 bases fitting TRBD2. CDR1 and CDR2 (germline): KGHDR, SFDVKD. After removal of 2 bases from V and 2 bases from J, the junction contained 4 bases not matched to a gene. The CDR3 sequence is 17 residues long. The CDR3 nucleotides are TGTGCCACCAGTGATTGGGCTAGCGGGGGGGACACAGATACGCAGTATTTT. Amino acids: CATSDWASGGDTDTQYF.

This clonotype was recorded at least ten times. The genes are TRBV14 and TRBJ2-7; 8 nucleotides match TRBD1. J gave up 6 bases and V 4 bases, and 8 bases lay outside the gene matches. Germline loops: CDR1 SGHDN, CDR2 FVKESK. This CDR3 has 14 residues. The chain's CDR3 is CASSLRTGLFEQYF. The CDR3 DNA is TGTGCCAGCAGCCTAAGGACAGGGCTGTTCGAGCAGTACTTC.

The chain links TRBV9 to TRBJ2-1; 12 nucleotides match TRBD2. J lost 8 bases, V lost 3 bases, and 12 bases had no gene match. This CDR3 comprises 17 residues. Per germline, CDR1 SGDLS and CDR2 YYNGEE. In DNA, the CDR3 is TGTGCCAGCAGCGCGAGACTGCTAGCGGGGGGGCGTGATGAGCAGTTCTTC. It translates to CASSARLLAGGRDEQFF. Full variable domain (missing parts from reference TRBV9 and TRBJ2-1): DSGVTQTPKHLITATGQRVTLRCSPRSGDLSVYWYQQSLDQGLQFLIQYYNGEERAKGNILERFSAQQFPDLHSELNLSSLELGDSALYFCASSARLLAGGRDEQFFGPGTRLTVL.

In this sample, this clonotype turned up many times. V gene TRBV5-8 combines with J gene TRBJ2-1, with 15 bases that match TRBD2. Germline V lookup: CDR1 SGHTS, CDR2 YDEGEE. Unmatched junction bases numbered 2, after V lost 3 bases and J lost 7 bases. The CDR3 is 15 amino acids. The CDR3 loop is CASSWGLAGGNEQFF. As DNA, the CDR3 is TGTGCCAGCAGCTGGGGACTAGCGGGGGGTAATGAGCAGTTCTTC.

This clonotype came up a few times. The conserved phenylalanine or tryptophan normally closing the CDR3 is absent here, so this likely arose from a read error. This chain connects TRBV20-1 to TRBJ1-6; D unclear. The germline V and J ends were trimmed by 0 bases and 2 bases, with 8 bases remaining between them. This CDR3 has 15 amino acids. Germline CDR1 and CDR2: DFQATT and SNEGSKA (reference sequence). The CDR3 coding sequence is TGCAGTGCTAGAGATGGAACAGCCTATAATTCACCCCTCCACTCT. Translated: CSARDGTAYNSPLHS.

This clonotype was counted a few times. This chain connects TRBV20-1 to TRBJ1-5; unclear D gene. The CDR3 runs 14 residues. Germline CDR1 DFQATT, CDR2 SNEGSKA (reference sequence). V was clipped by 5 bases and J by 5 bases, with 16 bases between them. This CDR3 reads CSAPLGSFHQPQHF. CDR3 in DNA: TGCAGTGCTCCCTTGGGGTCCTTTCATCAGCCCCAGCATTTT.

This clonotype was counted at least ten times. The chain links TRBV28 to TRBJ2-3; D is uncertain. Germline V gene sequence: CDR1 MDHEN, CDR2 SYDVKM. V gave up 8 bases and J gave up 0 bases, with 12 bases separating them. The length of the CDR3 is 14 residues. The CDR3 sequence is CASAGAQSTDTQYF. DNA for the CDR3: TGTGCCAGCGCCGGTGCTCAAAGCACAGATACGCAGTATTTT.

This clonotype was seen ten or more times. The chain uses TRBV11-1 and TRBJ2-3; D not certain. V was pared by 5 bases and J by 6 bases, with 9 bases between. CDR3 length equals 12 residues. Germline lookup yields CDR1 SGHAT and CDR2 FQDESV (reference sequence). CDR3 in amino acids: CASSPGRDTQYF. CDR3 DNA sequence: TGTGCCAGCAGCCCCGGTAGGGATACGCAGTATTTT.

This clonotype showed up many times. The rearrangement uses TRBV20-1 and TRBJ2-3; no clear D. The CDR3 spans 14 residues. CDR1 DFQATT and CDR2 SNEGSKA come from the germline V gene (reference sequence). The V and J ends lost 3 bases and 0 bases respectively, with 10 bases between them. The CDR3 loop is CSASWKSSTDTQYF. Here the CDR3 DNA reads TGCAGTGCTAGTTGGAAGTCAAGCACAGATACGCAGTATTTT.

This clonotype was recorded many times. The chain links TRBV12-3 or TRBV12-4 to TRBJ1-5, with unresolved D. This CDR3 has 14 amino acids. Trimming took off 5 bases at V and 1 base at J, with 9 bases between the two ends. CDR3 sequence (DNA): TGTGCCAGCAGTGGCCAACCCAGCAATCAGCCCCAGCATTTT. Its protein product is CASSGQPSNQPQHF.

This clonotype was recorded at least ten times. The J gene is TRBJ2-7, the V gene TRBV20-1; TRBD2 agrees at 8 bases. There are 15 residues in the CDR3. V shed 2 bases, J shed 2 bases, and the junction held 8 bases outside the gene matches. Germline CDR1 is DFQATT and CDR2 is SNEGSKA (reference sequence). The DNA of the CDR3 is TGCAGTGCTAGAACGAGCGGGGGTCGCGCCTACGAGCAGTACTTC. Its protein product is CSARTSGGRAYEQYF.

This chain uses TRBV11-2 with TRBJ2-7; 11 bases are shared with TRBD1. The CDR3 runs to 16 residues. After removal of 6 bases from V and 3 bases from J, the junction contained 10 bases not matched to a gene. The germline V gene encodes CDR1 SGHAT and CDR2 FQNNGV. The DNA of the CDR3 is TGTGCCAGCAGGGCTGAGGGGACAGGGGGGAGCTACGAGCAGTACTTC. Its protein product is CASRAEGTGGSYEQYF.

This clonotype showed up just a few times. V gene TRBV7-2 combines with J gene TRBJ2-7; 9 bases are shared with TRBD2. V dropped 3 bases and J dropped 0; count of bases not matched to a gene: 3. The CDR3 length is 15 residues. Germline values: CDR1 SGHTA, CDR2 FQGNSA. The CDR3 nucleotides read TGTGCCAGCAGCTTGGCTAGCGGGGACTCCTACGAGCAGTACTTC. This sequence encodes CASSLASGDSYEQYF. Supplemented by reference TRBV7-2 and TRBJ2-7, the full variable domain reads GAGVSQSPSNKVTEKGKDVELRCDPISGHTALYWYRQSLGQGLEFLIYFQGNSAPDKSGLPSDRFSAERTGGSVSTLTIQRTQQEDSAVYLCASSLASGDSYEQYFGPGTRLTVT.

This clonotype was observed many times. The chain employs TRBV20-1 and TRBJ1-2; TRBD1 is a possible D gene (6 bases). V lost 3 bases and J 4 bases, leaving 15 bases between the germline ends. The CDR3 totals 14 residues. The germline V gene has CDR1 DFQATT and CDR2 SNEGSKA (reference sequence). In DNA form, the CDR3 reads TGCAGTGCTAGCGAAGGGGGTTTTGGCTATGGCTACACCTTC. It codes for CSASEGGFGYGYTF.

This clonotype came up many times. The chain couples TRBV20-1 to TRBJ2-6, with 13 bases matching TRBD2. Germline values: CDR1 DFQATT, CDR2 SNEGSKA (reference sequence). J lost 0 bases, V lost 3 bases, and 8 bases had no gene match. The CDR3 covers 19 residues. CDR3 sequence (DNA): TGCAGTGCTAGGAAGCGACTAGCGGGGGGTAGCTCTGGGGCCAACGTCCTGACTTTC. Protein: CSARKRLAGGSSGANVLTF.

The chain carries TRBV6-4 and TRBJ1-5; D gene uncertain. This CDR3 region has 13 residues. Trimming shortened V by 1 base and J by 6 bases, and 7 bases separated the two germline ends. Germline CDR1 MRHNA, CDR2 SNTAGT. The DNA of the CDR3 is TGTGCCAGCAGTGACTTCGAGGGTCAGCCCCAGCATTTT. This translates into CASSDFEGQPQHF.

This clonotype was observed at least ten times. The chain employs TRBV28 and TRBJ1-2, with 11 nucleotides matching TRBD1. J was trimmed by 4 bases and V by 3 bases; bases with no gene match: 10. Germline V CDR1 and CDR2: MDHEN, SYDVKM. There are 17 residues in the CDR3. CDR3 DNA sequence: TGTGCCAGCAGTTTCCCCGGGACAGGGGGGTTGAGCTATGGCTACACCTTC. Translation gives CASSFPGTGGLSYGYTF.